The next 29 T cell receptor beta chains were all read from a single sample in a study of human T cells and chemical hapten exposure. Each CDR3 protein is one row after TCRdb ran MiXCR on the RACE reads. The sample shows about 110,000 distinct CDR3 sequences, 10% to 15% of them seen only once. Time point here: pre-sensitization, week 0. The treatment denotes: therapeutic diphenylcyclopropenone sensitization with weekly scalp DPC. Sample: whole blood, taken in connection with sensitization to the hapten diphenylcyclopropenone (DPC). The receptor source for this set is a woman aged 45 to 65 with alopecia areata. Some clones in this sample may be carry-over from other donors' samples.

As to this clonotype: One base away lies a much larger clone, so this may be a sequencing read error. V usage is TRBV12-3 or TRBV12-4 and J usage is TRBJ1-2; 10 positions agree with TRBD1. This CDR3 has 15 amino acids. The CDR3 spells CASSFSPQGQGSYAF. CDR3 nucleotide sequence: TGTGCCAGCAGTTTTAGCCCCCAGGGACAGGGGAGCTACGCCTTC.

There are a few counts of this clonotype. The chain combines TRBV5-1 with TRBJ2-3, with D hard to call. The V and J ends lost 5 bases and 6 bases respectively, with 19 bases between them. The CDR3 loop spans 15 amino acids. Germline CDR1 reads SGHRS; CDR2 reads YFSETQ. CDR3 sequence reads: CASRDQLGLRDTQYF. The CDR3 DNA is TGCGCCAGCAGGGATCAGCTAGGCCTCCGCGATACGCAGTATTTT.

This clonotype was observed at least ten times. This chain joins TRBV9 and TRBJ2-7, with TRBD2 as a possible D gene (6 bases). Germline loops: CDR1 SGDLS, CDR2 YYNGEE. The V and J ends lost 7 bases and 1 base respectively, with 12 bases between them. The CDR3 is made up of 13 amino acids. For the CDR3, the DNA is TGTGCCAGCGGAGGGGCGGTGTCCTACGAGCAGTACTTC. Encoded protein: CASGGAVSYEQYF.

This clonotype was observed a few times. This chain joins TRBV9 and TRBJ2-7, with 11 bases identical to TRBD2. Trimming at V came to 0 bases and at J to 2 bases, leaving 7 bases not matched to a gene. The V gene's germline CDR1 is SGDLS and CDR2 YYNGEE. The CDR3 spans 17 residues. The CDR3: CASSVGLAGGSAYEQYF. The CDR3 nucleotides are TGTGCCAGCAGCGTAGGTCTAGCGGGGGGAAGTGCCTACGAGCAGTACTTC.

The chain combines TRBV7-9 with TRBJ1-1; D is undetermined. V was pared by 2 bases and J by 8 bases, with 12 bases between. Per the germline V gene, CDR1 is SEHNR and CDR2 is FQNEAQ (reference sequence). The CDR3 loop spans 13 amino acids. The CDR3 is CASSLQGSVEAFF. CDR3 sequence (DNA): TGTGCCAGCAGCTTACAAGGGTCAGTAGAAGCTTTCTTT. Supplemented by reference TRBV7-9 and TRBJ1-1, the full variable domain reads DTGVSQNPRHKITKRGQNVTFRCDPISEHNRLYWYRQTLGQGPEFLTYFQNEAQLEKSRLLSDRFSAERPKGSFSTLEIQRTEQGDSAMYLCASSLQGSVEAFFGQGTRLTVV.

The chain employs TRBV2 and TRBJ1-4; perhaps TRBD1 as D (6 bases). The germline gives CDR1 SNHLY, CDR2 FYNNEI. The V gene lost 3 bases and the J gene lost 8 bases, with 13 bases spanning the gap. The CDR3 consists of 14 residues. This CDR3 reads CASSEGLQGEKLFF. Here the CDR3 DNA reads TGTGCCAGCAGTGAGGGGCTCCAGGGGGAAAAACTGTTTTTT.

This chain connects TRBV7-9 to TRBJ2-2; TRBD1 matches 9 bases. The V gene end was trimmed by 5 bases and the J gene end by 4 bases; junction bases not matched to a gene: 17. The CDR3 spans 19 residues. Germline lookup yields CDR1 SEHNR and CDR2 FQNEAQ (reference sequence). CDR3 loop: CASSPPRTGATSGTGELFF. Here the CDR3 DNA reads TGTGCCAGCAGCCCCCCCCGGACAGGGGCCACGAGCGGCACCGGGGAGCTGTTTTTT.

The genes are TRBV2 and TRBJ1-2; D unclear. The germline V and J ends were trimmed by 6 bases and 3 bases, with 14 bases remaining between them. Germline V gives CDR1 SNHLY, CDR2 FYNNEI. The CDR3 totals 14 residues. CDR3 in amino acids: CASSRGGQDYGYTF. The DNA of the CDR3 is TGTGCCAGCAGCCGAGGAGGGCAGGACTATGGCTACACCTTC.

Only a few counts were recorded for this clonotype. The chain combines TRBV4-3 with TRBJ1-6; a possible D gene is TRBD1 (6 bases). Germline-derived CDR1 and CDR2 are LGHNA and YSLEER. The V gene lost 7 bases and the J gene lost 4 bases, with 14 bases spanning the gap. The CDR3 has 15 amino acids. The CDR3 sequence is CASTPGQLYNSPLHF. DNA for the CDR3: TGCGCCAGCACCCCCGGACAGCTTTATAATTCACCCCTCCACTTT.

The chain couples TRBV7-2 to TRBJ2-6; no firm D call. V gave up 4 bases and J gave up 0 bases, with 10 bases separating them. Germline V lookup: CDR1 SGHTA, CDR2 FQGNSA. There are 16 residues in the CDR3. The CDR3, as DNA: TGTGCCAGCAGCTACAGACTGGGCTCTGGGGCCAACGTCCTGACTTTC. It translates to CASSYRLGSGANVLTF.

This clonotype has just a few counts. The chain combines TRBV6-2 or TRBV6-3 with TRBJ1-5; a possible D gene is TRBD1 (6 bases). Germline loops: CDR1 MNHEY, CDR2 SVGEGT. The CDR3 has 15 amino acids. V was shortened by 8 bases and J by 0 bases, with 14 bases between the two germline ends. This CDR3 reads CASEKGGSSNQPQHF. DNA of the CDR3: TGTGCCAGCGAAAAGGGGGGAAGTAGCAATCAGCCCCAGCATTTT.

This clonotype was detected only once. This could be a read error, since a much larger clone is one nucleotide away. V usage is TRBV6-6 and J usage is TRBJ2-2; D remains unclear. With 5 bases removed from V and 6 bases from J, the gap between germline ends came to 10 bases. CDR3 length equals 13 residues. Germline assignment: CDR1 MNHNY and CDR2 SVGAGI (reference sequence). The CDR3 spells CASSTKSPGELFF. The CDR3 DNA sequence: TGTGCCAGCAGTACAAAAAGCCCCGGGGAGCTGTTTTTT.

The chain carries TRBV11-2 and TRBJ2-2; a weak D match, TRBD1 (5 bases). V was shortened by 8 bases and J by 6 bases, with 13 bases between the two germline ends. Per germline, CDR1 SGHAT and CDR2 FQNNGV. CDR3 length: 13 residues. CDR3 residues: CASGTQGAGELFF. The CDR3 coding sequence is TGTGCCAGCGGAACCCAGGGTGCCGGGGAGCTGTTTTTT.

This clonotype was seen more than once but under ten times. The CDR3 DNA sequence: TGTGCCAGCAGTACCCGGACAGTTAGGGGCAGGGATGAGCAGTTCTTC. Translated, it gives CASSTRTVRGRDEQFF. The V and J genes are TRBV6-2 or TRBV6-3 and TRBJ2-1; D might be TRBD1 (6 bases). Germline V gene data show CDR1 as MNHEY and CDR2 as SVGEGT. V dropped 5 bases and J dropped 8 bases, with 22 bases sitting between them. This CDR3 has 16 amino acids.

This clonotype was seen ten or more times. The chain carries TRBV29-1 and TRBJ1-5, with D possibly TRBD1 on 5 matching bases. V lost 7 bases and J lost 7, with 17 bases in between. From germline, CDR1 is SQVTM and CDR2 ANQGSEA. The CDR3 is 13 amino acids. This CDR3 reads CSAGKGNGQPQHF. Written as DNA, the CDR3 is TGCAGCGCTGGGAAGGGGAACGGCCAGCCCCAGCATTTT.

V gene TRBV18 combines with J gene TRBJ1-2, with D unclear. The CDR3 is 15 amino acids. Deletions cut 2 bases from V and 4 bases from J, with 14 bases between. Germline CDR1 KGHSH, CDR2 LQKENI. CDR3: CASSPRTMDGYGYTF. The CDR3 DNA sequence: TGTGCCAGCTCACCAAGGACTATGGACGGCTATGGCTACACCTTC.

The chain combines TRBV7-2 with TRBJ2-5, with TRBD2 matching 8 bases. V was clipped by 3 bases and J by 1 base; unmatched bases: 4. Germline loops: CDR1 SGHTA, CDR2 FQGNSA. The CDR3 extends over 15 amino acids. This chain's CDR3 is CASSFSSGGQETQYF. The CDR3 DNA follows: TGTGCCAGCAGCTTTTCAAGCGGGGGCCAAGAGACCCAGTACTTC.

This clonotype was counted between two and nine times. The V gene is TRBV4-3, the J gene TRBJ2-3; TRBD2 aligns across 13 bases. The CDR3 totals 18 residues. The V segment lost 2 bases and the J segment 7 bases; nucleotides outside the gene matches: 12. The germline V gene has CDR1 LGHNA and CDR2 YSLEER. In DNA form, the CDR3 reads TGCGCCAGCAGCCAATCTGAAAGGACTAGCGGGGGACGGCATACGCAGTATTTT. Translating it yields CASSQSERTSGGRHTQYF.

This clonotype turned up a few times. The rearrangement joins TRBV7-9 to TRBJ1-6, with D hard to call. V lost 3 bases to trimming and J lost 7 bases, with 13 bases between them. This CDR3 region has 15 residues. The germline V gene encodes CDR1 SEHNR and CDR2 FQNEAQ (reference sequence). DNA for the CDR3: TGTGCCAGCAGCTTGCGCCCGGGATTCAATTCACCCCTCCACTTT. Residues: CASSLRPGFNSPLHF.

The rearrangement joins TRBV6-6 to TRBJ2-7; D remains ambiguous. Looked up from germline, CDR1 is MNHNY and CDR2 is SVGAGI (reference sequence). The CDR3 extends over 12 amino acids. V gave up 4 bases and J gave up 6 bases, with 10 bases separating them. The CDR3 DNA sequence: TGTGCCAGCAGTTTTGAGATTGGCGAGCAGTACTTC. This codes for CASSFEIGEQYF.

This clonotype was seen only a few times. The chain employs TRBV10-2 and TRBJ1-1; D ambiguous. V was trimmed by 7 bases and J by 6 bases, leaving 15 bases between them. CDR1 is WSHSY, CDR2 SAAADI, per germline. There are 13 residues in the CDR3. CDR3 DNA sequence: TGCGCCAGCATCGGGGAGAAGGTGGCTGAAGCTTTCTTT. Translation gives CASIGEKVAEAFF.

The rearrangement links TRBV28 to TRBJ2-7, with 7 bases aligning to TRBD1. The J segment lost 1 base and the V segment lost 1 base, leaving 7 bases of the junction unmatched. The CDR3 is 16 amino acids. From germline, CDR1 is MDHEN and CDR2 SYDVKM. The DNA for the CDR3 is TGTGCCAGCAGTTTATCCCGGACAGGATCTTCCTACGAGCAGTACTTC. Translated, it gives CASSLSRTGSSYEQYF.

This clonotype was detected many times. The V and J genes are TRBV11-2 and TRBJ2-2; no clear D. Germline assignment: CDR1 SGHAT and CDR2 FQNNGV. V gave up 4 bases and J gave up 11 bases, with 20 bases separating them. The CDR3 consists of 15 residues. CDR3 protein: CASSWAGPRARELFF. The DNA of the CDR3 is TGTGCCAGCAGCTGGGCTGGCCCCCGGGCGCGAGAGCTGTTTTTT.

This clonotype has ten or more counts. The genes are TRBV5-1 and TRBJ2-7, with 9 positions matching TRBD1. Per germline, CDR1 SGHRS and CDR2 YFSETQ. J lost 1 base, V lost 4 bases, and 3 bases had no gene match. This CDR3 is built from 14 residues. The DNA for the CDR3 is TGCGCCAGCAGCCCCGGACAGGGGTCCTACGAGCAGTACTTC. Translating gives CASSPGQGSYEQYF.

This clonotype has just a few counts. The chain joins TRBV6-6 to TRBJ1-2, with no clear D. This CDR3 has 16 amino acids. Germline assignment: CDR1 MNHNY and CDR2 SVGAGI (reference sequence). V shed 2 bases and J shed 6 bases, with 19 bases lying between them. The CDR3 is CASSYDPLPTENGYTF. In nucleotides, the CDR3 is TGTGCCAGCAGTTACGACCCGCTTCCGACGGAAAATGGCTACACCTTC.

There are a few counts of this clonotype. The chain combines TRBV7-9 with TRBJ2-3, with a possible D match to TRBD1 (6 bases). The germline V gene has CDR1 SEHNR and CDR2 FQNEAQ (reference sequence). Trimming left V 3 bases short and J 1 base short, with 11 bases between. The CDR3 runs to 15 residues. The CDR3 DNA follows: TGTGCCAGCAGCTTGTGGACAGCTGGCACAGATACGCAGTATTTT. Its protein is CASSLWTAGTDTQYF.

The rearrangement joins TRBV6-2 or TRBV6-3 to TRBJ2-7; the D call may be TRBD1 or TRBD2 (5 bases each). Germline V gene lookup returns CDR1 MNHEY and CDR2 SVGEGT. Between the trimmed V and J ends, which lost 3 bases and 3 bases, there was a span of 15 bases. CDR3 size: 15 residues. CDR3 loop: CASSYPGRDLYEQYF. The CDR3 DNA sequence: TGTGCCAGCAGTTATCCCGGTAGGGACCTCTACGAGCAGTACTTC.

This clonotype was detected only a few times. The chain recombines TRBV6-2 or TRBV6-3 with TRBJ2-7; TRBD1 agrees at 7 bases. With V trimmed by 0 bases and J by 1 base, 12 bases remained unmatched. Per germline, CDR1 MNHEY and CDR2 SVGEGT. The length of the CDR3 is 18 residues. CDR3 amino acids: CASSYSQVKGGRSYEQYF. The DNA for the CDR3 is TGTGCCAGCAGTTACTCCCAGGTGAAAGGGGGCAGGTCCTACGAGCAGTACTTC.

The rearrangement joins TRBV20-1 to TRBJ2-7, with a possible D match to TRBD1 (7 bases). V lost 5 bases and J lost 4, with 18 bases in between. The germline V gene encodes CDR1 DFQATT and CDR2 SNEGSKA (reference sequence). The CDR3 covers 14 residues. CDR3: CSAARQGGTYEQYF. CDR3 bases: TGCAGTGCTGCTCGACAGGGCGGGACGTACGAGCAGTACTTC.